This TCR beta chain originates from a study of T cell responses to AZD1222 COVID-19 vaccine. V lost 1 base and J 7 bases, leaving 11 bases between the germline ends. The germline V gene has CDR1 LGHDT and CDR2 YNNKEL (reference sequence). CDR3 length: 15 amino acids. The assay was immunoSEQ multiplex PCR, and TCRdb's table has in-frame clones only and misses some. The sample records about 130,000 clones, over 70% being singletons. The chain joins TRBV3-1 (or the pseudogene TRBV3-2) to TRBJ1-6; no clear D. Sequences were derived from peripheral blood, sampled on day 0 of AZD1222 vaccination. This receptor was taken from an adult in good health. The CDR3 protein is CASSQGVTGNSPLHF. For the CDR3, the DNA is TGTGCCAGCAGCCAAGGTGTAACGGGGAATTCACCCCTCCACTTT.